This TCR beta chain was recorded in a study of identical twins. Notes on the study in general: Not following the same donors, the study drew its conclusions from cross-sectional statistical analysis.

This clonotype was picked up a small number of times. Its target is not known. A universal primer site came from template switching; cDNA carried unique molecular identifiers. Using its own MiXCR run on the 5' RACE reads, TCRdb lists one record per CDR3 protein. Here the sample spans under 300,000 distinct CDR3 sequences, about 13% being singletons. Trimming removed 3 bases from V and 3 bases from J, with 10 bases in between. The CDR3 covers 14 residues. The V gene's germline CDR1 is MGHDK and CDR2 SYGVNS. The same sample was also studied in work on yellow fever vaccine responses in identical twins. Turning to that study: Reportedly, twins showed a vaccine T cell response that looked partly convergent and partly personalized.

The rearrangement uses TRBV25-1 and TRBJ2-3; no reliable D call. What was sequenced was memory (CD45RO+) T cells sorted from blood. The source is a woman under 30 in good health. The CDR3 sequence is CASSDRMGTDTQYF. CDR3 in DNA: TGTGCCAGCAGTGATCGGATGGGGACAGATACGCAGTATTTT.